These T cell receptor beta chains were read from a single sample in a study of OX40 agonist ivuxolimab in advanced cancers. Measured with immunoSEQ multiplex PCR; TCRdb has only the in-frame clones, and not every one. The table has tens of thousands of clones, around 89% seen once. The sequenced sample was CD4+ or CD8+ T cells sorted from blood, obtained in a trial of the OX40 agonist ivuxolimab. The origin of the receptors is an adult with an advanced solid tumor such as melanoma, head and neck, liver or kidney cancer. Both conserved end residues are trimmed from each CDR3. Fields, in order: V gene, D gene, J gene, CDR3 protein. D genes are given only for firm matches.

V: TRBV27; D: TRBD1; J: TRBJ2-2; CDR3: ASSFRSGQGRTGELF
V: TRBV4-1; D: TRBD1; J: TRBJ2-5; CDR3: ASSQFPSGGGETQY
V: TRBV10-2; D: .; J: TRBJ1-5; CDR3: ASSDLYREPQH
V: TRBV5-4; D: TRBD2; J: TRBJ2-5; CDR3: ASSLSLAVQETQY
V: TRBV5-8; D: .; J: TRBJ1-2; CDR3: ASSLDWTESNYGYT
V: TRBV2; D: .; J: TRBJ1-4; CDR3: ASSEAISFEKLF
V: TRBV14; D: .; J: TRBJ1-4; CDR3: ASSRRGGNEKLF
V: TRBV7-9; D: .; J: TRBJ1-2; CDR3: ASSPGPNYGYT
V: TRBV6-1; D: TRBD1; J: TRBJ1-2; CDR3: ASSEAGDSTYT
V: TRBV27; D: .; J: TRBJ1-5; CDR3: ASKGAYSNQPQH
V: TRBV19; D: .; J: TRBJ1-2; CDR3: ASRVVTDTSGYT
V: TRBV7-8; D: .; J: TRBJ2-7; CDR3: ASSLEEYSYEQY
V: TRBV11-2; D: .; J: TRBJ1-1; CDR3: ASSFLETNTEAF
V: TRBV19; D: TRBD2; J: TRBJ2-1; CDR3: ASRGLADNNEQF
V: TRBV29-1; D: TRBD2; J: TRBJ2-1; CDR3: SVATSGTYNEQF
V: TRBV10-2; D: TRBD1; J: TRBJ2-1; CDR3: ASSPTQGDEQF
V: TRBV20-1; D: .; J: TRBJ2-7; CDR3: SVKGYEQY
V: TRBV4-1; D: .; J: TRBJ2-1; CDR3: ASSQAGPSSYNEQF
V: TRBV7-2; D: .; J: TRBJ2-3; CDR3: ASSLVGDTQY
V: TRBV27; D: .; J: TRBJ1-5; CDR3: ASGLVGSNQPQH
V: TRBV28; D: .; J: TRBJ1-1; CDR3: ASRLPGVWNTEAF
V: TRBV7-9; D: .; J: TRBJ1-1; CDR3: ASLGGNVNTEAF
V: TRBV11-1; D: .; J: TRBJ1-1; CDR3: ASSLQGENTEAF
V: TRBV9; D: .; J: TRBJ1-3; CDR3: ASSARPGQRIY
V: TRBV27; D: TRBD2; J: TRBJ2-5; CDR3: ASSQTSGSGTQY
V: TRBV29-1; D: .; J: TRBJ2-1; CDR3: SVHTSFLSSYNEQF
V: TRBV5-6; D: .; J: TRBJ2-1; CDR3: ASSPDSGSYNEQF
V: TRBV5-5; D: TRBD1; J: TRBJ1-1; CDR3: ASSLATGAALNTEAF
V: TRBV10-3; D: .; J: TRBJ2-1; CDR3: VIRGVSEQF
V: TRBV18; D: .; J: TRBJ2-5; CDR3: ASSPGQETQY
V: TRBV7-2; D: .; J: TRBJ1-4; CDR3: ASSLSTNEKLF
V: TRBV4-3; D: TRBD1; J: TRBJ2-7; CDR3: ASSLDRDYEQY
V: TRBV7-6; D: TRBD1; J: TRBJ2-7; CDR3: ASSPSGQGVYEQY
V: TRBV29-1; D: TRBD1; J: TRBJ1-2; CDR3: SGGDRDYGYT
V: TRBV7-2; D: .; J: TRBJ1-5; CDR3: ASSFSVDQPQH
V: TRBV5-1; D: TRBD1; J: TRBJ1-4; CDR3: ASRERTGGEKLF
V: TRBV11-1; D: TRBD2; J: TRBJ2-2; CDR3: ASSLAGGPRTGELF
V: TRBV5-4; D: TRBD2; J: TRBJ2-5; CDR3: ASSPRLAGGMGETQY
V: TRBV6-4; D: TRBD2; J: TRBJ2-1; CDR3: ASSDYLAGVGEQF
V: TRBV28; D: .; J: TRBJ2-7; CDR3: ASSLGFSSSYEQY
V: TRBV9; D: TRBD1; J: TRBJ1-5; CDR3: ASSVGTDNQPQH
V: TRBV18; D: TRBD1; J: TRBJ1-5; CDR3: ASSPGQGLSQPQH
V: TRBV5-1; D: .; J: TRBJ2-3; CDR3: ASSLRTEASTDTQY
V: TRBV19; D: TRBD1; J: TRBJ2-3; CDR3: ASSLGQEDTQY
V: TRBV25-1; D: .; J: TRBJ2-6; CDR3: ASSLGLSGANVLT
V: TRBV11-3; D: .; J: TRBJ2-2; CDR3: ASFFRVYPGELF
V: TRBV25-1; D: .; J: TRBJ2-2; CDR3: ASSDRQGNTGELF
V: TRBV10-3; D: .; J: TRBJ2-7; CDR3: AISDRDYEQY
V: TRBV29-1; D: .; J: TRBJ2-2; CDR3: SVGQVSNTGELF
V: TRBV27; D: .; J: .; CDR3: ASRLPGSSSYEQY
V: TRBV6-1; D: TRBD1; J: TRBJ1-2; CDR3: ASSGQGNYGYT
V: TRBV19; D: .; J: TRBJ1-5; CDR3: ASSIGPGRQGGNNQPQH
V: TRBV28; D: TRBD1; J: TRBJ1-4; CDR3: ASSLTGGTEKLF
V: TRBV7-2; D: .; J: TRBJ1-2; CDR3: ASSLPLGARGNYGYT
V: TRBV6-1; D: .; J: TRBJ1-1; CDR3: ASSHPPPMNTEAF
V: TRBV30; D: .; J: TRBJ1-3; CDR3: AWSVVPVSGTTIY
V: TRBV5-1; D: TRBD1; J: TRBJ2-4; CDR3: ASSLTGGAKNIQY
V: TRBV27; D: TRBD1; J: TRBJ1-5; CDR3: ASRGTGDNQPQH
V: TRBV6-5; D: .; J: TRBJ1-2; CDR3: ASSYGVNYGYT
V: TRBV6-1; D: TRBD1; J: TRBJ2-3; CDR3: ASSRGTDTQY